One sample yielded the 23 T cell receptor beta chains listed below, sequenced in a study of cytotoxic CD8 clonotypes in ibrutinib-treated CLL. Repertoires were generated with immunoSEQ multiplex PCR, while TCRdb's copy carries only in-frame clones and drops some. The sample includes 50,000 to 65,000 clones, about three quarters of them seen just once. Here the sequenced sample was PBMCs, taken after 12 months of ibrutinib treatment. Every receptor here comes from a human donor with chronic lymphocytic leukemia.

V is TRBV30 and J is TRBJ2-3; D uncertain. This CDR3 has 13 amino acids. Deletions cut 4 bases from V and 1 base from J, with 9 bases between. Germline V gene data show CDR1 as GTSNPN and CDR2 as SVGIG (reference sequence). CDR3 bases: TGTGCCTGGAAGAGGAGAGGCACAGATACGCAGTATTTT. Translation: CAWKRRGTDTQYF.

The chain employs TRBV30 and TRBJ2-3; D not certain. V lost 0 bases and J lost 0, with 10 bases in between. This CDR3 has 15 residues. CDR1 and CDR2 from the germline V gene are GTSNPN and SVGIG (reference sequence). The DNA for the CDR3 is TGTGCCTGGAGTGTAGTAGACTCTAGCACAGATACGCAGTATTTT. Amino acids: CAWSVVDSSTDTQYF.

The chain carries TRBV5-4 and TRBJ2-3; D unclear. V was cut by 4 bases and J by 2 bases, with 5 bases left in between. The CDR3 loop spans 12 amino acids. Germline values: CDR1 SGHNT, CDR2 YYREEE (reference sequence). The chain's CDR3 is CASSRATDTQYF. DNA for the CDR3: TGTGCCAGCAGCAGAGCCACAGATACGCAGTATTTT.

The V gene is TRBV5-6, the J gene TRBJ1-2; D unclear. This CDR3 spans 14 amino acids. Germline lookup yields CDR1 SGHDT and CDR2 YYEEEE. Deletions cut 0 bases from V and 2 bases from J, with 8 bases between. CDR3 region: CASSLGARNYGYTF. The CDR3 nucleotides read TGTGCCAGCAGCTTGGGGGCAAGAAACTATGGCTACACCTTC.

The V call is TRBV2, the J call TRBJ1-5; unclear D gene. Germline V gene sequence: CDR1 SNHLY, CDR2 FYNNEI. The V and J ends lost 6 bases and 1 base respectively, with 13 bases between them. The CDR3 runs 15 residues. The CDR3 is CASRGISGSNQPQHF. The CDR3 DNA follows: TGTGCCAGCAGAGGTATCAGTGGGAGCAATCAGCCCCAGCATTTT.

The V call is TRBV5-1, the J call TRBJ2-6; 9 bases match TRBD1. V was pared by 0 bases and J by 1 base, with 2 bases of the junction left unmatched. The CDR3 sequence is 17 residues long. CDR1 SGHRS and CDR2 YFSETQ come from the germline V gene. CDR3 DNA: TGCGCCAGCAGCTTGGTGGGACAGGGTTCTGGGGCCAACGTCCTGACTTTC. Protein sequence: CASSLVGQGSGANVLTF. The full variable domain, in which reference TRBV5-1 and TRBJ2-6 provide the parts outside the CDR3, is KAGVTQTPRYLIKTRGQQVTLSCSPISGHRSVSWYQQTPGQGLQFLFEYFSETQRNKGNFPGRFSGRQFSNSRSEMNVSTLELGDSALYLCASSLVGQGSGANVLTFGAGSRLTVL.

This chain uses TRBV30 with TRBJ2-7, with D possibly matching TRBD1 (5 bases). CDR1 and CDR2 from the germline V gene are GTSNPN and SVGIG (reference sequence). There are 14 residues in the CDR3. V lost 0 bases, J lost 6 bases, and 15 bases lay in between. The CDR3 nucleotides read TGTGCCTGGAGTGTAGGGGTCATGGAGTCCGAGCAGTACTTC. It translates to CAWSVGVMESEQYF.

This chain links TRBV5-1 with TRBJ2-2; 10 bases map to TRBD1. Unmatched junction bases numbered 9, after V lost 4 bases and J lost 3 bases. Germline V lookup: CDR1 SGHRS, CDR2 YFSETQ. This CDR3 is built from 17 residues. CDR3 protein: CASSLRQGAQDTGELFF. The CDR3 coding sequence is TGCGCCAGCAGCCTCAGACAGGGGGCGCAGGACACCGGGGAGCTGTTTTTT.

CDR3 nucleotide sequence: TGTGCCAGCAGCTTAGTTAGGGGGTTGTCCTACGAGCAGTACTTC. Amino acid sequence: CASSLVRGLSYEQYF. The J gene is TRBJ2-7, the V gene TRBV11-2, with D possibly TRBD1 on 6 matching bases. The CDR3 contains 15 residues. Germline V gene lookup returns CDR1 SGHAT and CDR2 FQNNGV. The V and J ends lost 1 base and 1 base respectively, with 11 bases between them.

Only one count was recorded for this clone. CDR3 nucleotides: TGTGCCAGCAGCGCCTACAGGGGGATCCACAATGAGCAGTTCTTC. Encoded protein: CASSAYRGIHNEQFF. V usage is TRBV7-3 and J usage is TRBJ2-1; the match to TRBD1 covers 8 bases. Trimming cost V 5 bases and J 5 bases; bases outside gene matches: 8. The CDR3 runs 15 residues. The germline V gene has CDR1 SGHTA and CDR2 FQGTGA.

This clone has ten or more counts. The V gene is TRBV6-1, the J gene TRBJ2-2; a weak D match, TRBD1 (5 bases). This CDR3 has 15 amino acids. Germline lookup yields CDR1 MNHNS and CDR2 SASEGT. Trimming pared 4 bases from V and 6 bases from J, leaving 15 bases between. The CDR3 coding sequence is TGTGCCAGCAGTGGGGTCAGGGTTTTTTCCGGGGAGCTGTTTTTT. Its protein product is CASSGVRVFSGELFF.

V and J are TRBV7-2 and TRBJ2-1, with D perhaps being TRBD1 or TRBD2 (5 bases each). Trimming pared 5 bases from V and 5 bases from J, leaving 13 bases between. The CDR3 spans 14 residues. The germline gives CDR1 SGHTA, CDR2 FQGNSA. The CDR3 DNA sequence: TGTGCCAGCAGCCAGCGGACGGGGCACAATGAGCAGTTCTTC. It codes for CASSQRTGHNEQFF.

V gene TRBV5-1 combines with J gene TRBJ1-1, with D tentatively TRBD1 (5 bases). Between the trimmed V and J ends, which lost 2 bases and 0 bases, there was a span of 11 bases. The CDR3 extends over 15 amino acids. Germline V lookup: CDR1 SGHRS, CDR2 YFSETQ. The CDR3 protein is CASSFLGGMNTEAFF. The CDR3 DNA follows: TGCGCCAGCAGCTTCTTGGGGGGAATGAACACTGAAGCTTTCTTT.

This clone turned up a few times. V and J are TRBV6-5 and TRBJ1-1; 10 positions agree with TRBD1. Germline values: CDR1 MNHEY, CDR2 SVGAGI. Trimming cost V 5 bases and J 5 bases; bases outside gene matches: 5. This CDR3 is 14 amino acids long. The DNA for the CDR3 is TGTGCCAGCAGTACCGGGACAGGGGTGACTGAAGCTTTCTTT. Translating it yields CASSTGTGVTEAFF.

The rearrangement joins TRBV19 to TRBJ2-2; 8 nucleotides align to TRBD2. The germline gives CDR1 LNHDA, CDR2 SQIVND (reference sequence). V dropped 9 bases and J dropped 7; count of bases not matched to a gene: 10. This CDR3 is 14 amino acids long. This CDR3 is CASTGTRGIGELFF. In nucleotides, the CDR3 is TGTGCCAGCACCGGGACTAGGGGAATCGGGGAGCTGTTTTTT.

This clone came up a few times. V gene TRBV5-1 combines with J gene TRBJ1-1; possible D gene TRBD1, 6 bases. There are 16 residues in the CDR3. V was cut by 0 bases and J by 0 bases, with 12 bases left in between. Germline lookup yields CDR1 SGHRS and CDR2 YFSETQ. CDR3 bases: TGCGCCAGCAGCTTGGGCGGGCACAGGGTGAACACTGAAGCTTTCTTT. It encodes CASSLGGHRVNTEAFF.

In its sample, this clone ranks as medium-sized. The V and J genes are TRBV5-5 and TRBJ2-1; 8 nucleotides agree with TRBD2. V dropped 3 bases and J dropped 2; count of bases not matched to a gene: 7. This CDR3 comprises 16 residues. The germline gives CDR1 SGHKS, CDR2 YYEKEE (reference sequence). The CDR3: CASSSTSAQTYNEQFF. The CDR3 DNA reads as TGTGCCAGCAGCTCGACTAGCGCGCAGACCTACAATGAGCAGTTCTTC.

The J gene is TRBJ2-7, the V gene TRBV9; weak D call: TRBD2 (6 bases). Germline values: CDR1 SGDLS, CDR2 YYNGEE. This CDR3 spans 15 amino acids. The V end lost 4 bases, the J end lost 0 bases, and 14 bases lay between the germline ends. The CDR3 nucleotides read TGTGCCAGCAGCCCACCCGGGGGAACCTCCTACGAGCAGTACTTC. Translated: CASSPPGGTSYEQYF.

The chain is built from TRBV19 and TRBJ2-7; TRBD1 might be the D (6 bases). The CDR3 has 14 residues. Trimming took off 7 bases at V and 2 bases at J, with 15 bases between the two ends. Germline V CDR1 and CDR2: LNHDA, SQIVND (reference sequence). CDR3 bases: TGTGCCAGTACCTCACGACAGGCTCCCTACGAGCAGTACTTC. Translating it yields CASTSRQAPYEQYF.

This clone was found a few times. The chain uses TRBV27 and TRBJ1-1; the D is unclear. There are 15 residues in the CDR3. Between the trimmed V and J ends, which lost 3 bases and 6 bases, there was a span of 17 bases. Germline V gene data show CDR1 as MNHEY and CDR2 as SMNVEV (reference sequence). The CDR3 spells CASSFIKRVASEAFF. CDR3 in DNA: TGTGCCAGCAGTTTTATTAAGAGGGTAGCCTCTGAAGCTTTCTTT.

The V and J genes are TRBV5-1 and TRBJ2-6, with 9 bases fitting TRBD1. From germline, CDR1 is SGHRS and CDR2 YFSETQ. The V gene end was trimmed by 4 bases and the J gene end by 3 bases; junction bases not matched to a gene: 11. CDR3 length: 18 amino acids. The DNA of the CDR3 is TGCGCCAGCAGCAACCGGGACAGGGTGCATGGTGGGGCCAACGTCCTGACTTTC. It yields the protein CASSNRDRVHGGANVLTF.

V gene TRBV5-1 combines with J gene TRBJ2-7, with D perhaps matching TRBD1 or TRBD2 (5 bases each). This CDR3 is 14 amino acids long. CDR1 and CDR2 (germline): SGHRS, YFSETQ. Trimming stripped 3 bases from V and 4 bases from J, with 14 bases between. The CDR3 DNA reads as TGCGCCAGCAGCTCCCAAGTAGGGACGTACGAGCAGTACTTC. It specifies CASSSQVGTYEQYF.

The rearrangement joins TRBV7-3 to TRBJ2-1, with unresolved D. The ends were cut back, 1 base at V and 0 bases at J, with 4 bases in the middle. CDR3 length: 14 residues. Looked up from germline, CDR1 is SGHTA and CDR2 is FQGTGA. The CDR3 sequence: CASSLNPSYNEQFF. The CDR3 DNA reads as TGTGCCAGCAGCTTAAACCCCTCCTACAATGAGCAGTTCTTC.